This paragraph reports one T cell receptor (beta chain). Its antigen is unknown. No qualities accompany the bases; no much larger clone lies one base away. The source of the sample is a study of blood T cell repertoires in COVID-19 (dated by TCRdb to 2020 to 2022). Study-wide context: The collaborator samples originated in the United States, Italy and Spain and spanned the acute and convalescent phases of COVID-19. Samples came from the ongoing ImmuneRACE study (first 160 participants) plus 1,254 subjects from 6 global collaborators. Where available, HLA class I and class II types were obtained from metadata supplied by the sample provider rather than from assay-based typing. The sample metadata nearly always contained a de-identified subject ID, COVID-19 status, age in years and sex. A freely available public database, intended as a resource for researchers studying the immune response to SARS-CoV-2, is where the repertoires were released. The material from the prospective study consisted of cDNA or gDNA derived from T cells, B-cell-depleted T cells, or PBMCs. Deeply sampled blood TCRbeta repertoires from subjects exposed to, actively infected with, or recovered from COVID-19 were included in the dataset.

Participants in the prospective study were aged roughly 18 to 90 years, lived in more than 20 United States geographic areas, and enrolled through a virtual design. In the prospective study, participants were assigned to cohorts based on the clinical history participants reported in a screening survey and a study questionnaire. In the prospective study, mobile phlebotomists collected whole blood, serum and a nasopharyngeal or oropharyngeal swab from each participant. Over a roughly 2-month period, participants in the prospective study had the option of providing additional blood draws and questionnaires. Before DNA extraction, prospective study blood samples were shipped either frozen or at room temperature. The immunoSEQ Assay, a bias-controlled multiplex PCR, was used to amplify TCRbeta CDR3 regions from genomic DNA. The source study handled its data this way. Nucleated cell counts per sample were estimated from amplification of reference gene primers within the assay. Sequence reads were collapsed and filtered to measure the absolute abundance of every unique TCRbeta CDR3 rearrangement. For each sample, productive Simpson clonality was calculated by taking the square root of Simpson's diversity index across productive rearrangements. The immuneACCESS repertoire file appears here via TCRdb, limited to in-frame rearrangements. These files lack a portion of the clones; in checked studies, under half of the deficit traces to unresolved V genes, and the cause of the others is not known. The D gene and trimming were derived from the DNA, and the V and J assignments and clone size from that table. In all, the sample holds roughly 260,000 clones, and about nine tenths of those were seen once. 2.6% of the sample belongs to the ten largest clones.

What the study reported, not specific to this receptor: The amount of clinical and demographic metadata varied by source and participant and was provided uncurated.

The germline V gene (reference sequence) specifies DFQATT as CDR1 and SNEGSKA as CDR2. Relative to germline, V is 6 bases shorter and J is 3 bases shorter, with 5 bases between their ends. The cysteine opens and the phenylalanine closes a CDR3 of 11 amino acids. The kept DNA is CDR3 alone, 33 bases in frame from the first base. The chain joins TRBV20-1 to TRBJ2-2, with an unclear D gene assignment. The sample was PBMCs or T cells enriched from blood (not recorded which). The origin of this receptor is a woman aged 25 to 45 with acute COVID-19. The DNA sequence is given as TGCAGTGCCCGGTACACCGGGGAGCTGTTTTTT. This translates into CSARYTGELFF.